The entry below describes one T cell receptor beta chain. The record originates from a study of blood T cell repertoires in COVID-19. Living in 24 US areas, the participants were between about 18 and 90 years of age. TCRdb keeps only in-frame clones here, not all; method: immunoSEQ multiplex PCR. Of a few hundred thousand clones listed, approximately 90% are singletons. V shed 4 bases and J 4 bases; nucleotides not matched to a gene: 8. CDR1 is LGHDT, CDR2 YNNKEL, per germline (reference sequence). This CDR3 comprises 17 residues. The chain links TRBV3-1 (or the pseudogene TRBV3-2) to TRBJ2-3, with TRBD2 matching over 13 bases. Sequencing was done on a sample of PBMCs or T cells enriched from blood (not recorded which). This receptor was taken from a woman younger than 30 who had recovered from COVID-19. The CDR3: CASSPTPGLAGPDTQYF. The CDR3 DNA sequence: TGTGCCAGCAGCCCCACTCCGGGACTAGCGGGGCCAGATACGCAGTATTTT.